A selection of T cell receptor beta chains follows, all from one sample in a study of blood T cell repertoires in COVID-19. Assay: immunoSEQ multiplex PCR; the TCRdb copy retains only in-frame clones and omits some. The sample lists 410,000 or so clones, about 88% occurring once. The sequenced material came from peripheral blood. The receptors shown here come from a woman aged 40 to 50 with COVID-19, enrolled during active disease. CDR3s include the opening cysteine and the closing phenylalanine or tryptophan. The D gene is left open where the match is weak.

d_gene | v_gene | CDR3aa
TRBD2 | TRBV15 | CATSSGLAGRTDTQYF
. | TRBV9 | CASSPPGGSSYNEQFF
TRBD2 | TRBV5-1 | CASSRTSGSPNEQFF
TRBD1 | TRBV6-2/TRBV6-3 | CASSPGQGHTIYF
. | TRBV6-5 | CASSIDSGSPLHF
. | TRBV25-1 | CASRAPGPDRGYTF
. | TRBV7-2 | CASSLSGETQYF
TRBD1 | TRBV18 | CASSPRQGVEKLFF
. | TRBV9 | CASSPAANTEAFF
. | TRBV6-1 | CASSSIQGFSYEQYF
TRBD1 | TRBV5-1 | CASSAHSPGQGEEKLFF
TRBD1 | TRBV7-9 | CASSLASGTVYSGANVLTF
. | TRBV6-1 | CASSEARRGDQPQHF
. | TRBV11-2 | CASSSVGRGYFNEQFF
TRBD1 | TRBV6-6 | CASRTGQGSYEQYF
. | TRBV4-1 | CASSQADRPRNTEAFF
. | TRBV5-1 | CASRMDSSGNTIYF
TRBD1 | TRBV27 | CASRGLGTGGLINQPQHF
. | TRBV24-1 | CATSDESEKLFF
. | TRBV10-3 | CAISEQGLGTEAFF
TRBD1 | TRBV28 | CASSLQGLPTYF
TRBD1 | TRBV12-3/TRBV12-4 | CASRRQGKGEAFF
. | TRBV5-5 | CASSPGVYNEQFF
. | TRBV5-1 | CASSSTGSYYGYTF
TRBD1 | TRBV7-2 | CASSPRTGGNSPLHF
TRBD1 | TRBV19 | CASSFLPGTGNNSPLHF
. | TRBV6-4 | CASSAQWTTNTEAFF
TRBD2 | TRBV6-2/TRBV6-3 | CASSPGRAVGTGELFF
. | TRBV29-1 | CSALRAGGTDTQYF
TRBD1 | TRBV7-6 | CASSLSPGQGHEQYF
. | TRBV9 | CASSGGAYEQYF
. | TRBV6-5 | CASSSGAYNEQFF
TRBD2 | TRBV9 | CASSGLAGGSEQFF
TRBD1 | TRBV10-3 | CAIRHSGTGNNEQYF
. | TRBV5-1 | CASSLAGVQETQYF
TRBD2 | TRBV7-2 | CASSLRTSGGASDTQYF
. | TRBV7-2 | CASSLDSSNSPLHF
. | TRBV7-8 | CASSLRAGADSNQPQHF
. | TRBV4-3 | CASSQGPRGYEQYF
TRBD1 | TRBV24-1 | CATSTDRGADTQYF